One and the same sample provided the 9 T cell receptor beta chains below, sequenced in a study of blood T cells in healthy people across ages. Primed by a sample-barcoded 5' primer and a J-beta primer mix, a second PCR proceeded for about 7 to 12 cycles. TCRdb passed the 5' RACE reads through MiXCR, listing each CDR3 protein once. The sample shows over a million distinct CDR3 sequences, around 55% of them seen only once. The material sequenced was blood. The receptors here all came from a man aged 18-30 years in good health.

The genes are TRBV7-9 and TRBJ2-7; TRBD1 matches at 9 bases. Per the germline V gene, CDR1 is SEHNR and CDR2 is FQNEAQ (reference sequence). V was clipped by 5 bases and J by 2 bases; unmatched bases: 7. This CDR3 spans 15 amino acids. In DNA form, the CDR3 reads TGTGCCAGCAGCACCGGACAGGGGACCACCTACGAGCAGTACTTC. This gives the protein CASSTGQGTTYEQYF.

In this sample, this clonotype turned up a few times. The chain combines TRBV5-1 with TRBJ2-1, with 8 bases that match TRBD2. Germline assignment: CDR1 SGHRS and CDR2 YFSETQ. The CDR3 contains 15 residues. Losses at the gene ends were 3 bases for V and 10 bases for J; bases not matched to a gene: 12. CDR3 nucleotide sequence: TGCGCCAGCAGCTATGCGGGGGGTAGTACAACGGAGCAGTTCTTC. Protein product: CASSYAGGSTTEQFF.

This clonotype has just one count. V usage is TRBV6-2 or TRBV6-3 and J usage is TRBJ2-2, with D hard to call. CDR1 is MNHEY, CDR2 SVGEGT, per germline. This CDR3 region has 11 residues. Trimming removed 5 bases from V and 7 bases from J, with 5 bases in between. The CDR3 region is CASSRFGELFF. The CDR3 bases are TGTGCCAGCAGTAGGTTCGGGGAGCTGTTTTTT.

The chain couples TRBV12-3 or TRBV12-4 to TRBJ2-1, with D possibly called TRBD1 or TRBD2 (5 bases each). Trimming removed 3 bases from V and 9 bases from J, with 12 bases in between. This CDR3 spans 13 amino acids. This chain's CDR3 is CASSFAGSGEQFF. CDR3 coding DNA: TGTGCCAGCAGTTTTGCAGGGAGCGGTGAGCAGTTCTTC.

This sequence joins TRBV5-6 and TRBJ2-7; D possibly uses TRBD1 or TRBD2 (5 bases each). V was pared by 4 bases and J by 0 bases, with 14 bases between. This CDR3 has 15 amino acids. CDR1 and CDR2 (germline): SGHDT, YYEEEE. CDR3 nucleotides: TGTGCCAGCAGCCGCCGGGGCCGCGACTCCTACGAGCAGTACTTC. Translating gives CASSRRGRDSYEQYF.

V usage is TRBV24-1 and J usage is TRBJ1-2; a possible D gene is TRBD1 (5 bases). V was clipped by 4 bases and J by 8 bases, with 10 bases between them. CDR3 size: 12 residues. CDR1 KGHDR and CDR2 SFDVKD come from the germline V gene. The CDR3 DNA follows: TGTGCCACCAGTGAGTCAGGGCGCGGCTACACCTTC. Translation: CATSESGRGYTF.

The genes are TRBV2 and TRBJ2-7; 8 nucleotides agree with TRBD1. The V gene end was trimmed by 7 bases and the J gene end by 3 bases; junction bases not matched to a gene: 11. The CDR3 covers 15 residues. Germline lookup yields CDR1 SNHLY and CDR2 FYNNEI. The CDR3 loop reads CASKITGTGVYEQYF. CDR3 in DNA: TGTGCCAGCAAAATCACCGGGACAGGCGTCTACGAGCAGTACTTC.

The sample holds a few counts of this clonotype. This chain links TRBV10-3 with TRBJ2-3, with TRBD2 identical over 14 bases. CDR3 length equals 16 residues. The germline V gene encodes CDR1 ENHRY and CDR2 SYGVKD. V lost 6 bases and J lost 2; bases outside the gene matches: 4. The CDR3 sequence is CAIREGLAGDTDTQYF. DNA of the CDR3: TGTGCCATCAGAGAGGGACTAGCGGGGGACACAGATACGCAGTATTTT.

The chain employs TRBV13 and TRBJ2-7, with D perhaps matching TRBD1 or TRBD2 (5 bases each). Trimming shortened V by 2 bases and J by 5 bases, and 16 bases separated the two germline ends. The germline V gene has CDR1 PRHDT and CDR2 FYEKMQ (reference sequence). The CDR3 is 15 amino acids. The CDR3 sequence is CASSLSSGTNHEQYF. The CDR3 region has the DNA TGTGCCAGCAGCTTATCGTCCGGGACGAACCACGAGCAGTACTTC. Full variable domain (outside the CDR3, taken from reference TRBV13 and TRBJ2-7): AAGVIQSPRHLIKEKRETATLKCYPIPRHDTVYWYQQGPGQDPQFLISFYEKMQSDKGSIPDRFSAQQFSDYHSELNMSSLELGDSALYFCASSLSSGTNHEQYFGPGTRLTVT.